This TCR beta chain originates from a study of CD8 T cells in ankylosing spondylitis. The study's findings and limits: Clones linked with disease were CD8+ and fairly uncommon in the peripheral blood. There was a TCR beta motif, made of several highly homologous variants, that appeared characteristic of ankylosing spondylitis blood.

The authors made TCR beta libraries by quantitative 5'-RACE with molecular barcodes. TCRdb re-called the 5' RACE reads with MiXCR, one entry per CDR3 protein. The top ten hold less than 15% of the sample, which has about 360,000 distinct CDR3 sequences, 20% to 25% seen once. This clonotype appeared a single time. The antigen is undetermined. The source material was blood, either unsorted or a sorted T cell fraction (not recorded which). The origin of this receptor is a male donor with ankylosing spondylitis or in good health (not recorded which).

The CDR3, as DNA: TGCGCCAGCAGCTTGTTCCTAGCGGCAAACACCGGGGAGCTGTTTTTT. Amino acid sequence: CASSLFLAANTGELFF. The J gene is TRBJ2-2, the V gene TRBV5-1; 7 bases are shared with TRBD2. Germline CDR1 and CDR2: SGHRS and YFSETQ. V shed 1 base and J 2 bases; nucleotides not matched to a gene: 5. The CDR3 loop spans 16 amino acids.